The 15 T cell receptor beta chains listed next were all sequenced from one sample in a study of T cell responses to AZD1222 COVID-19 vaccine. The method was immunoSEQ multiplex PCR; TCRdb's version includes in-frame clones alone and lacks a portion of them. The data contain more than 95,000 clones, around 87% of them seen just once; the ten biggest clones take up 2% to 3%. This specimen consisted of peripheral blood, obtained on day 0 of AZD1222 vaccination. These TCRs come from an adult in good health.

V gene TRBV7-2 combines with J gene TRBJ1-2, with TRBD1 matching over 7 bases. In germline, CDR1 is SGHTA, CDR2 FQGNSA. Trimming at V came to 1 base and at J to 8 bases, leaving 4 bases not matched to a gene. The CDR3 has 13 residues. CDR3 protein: CASSLEGARGYTF. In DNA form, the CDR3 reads TGTGCCAGCAGCTTAGAGGGGGCGCGCGGCTACACCTTC.

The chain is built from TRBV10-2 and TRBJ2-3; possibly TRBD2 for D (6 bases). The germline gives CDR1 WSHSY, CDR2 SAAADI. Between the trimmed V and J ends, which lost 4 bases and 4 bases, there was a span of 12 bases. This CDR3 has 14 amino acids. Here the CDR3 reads CASSAGVRSDTQYF. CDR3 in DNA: TGCGCCAGCAGTGCGGGAGTCAGGTCAGATACGCAGTATTTT.

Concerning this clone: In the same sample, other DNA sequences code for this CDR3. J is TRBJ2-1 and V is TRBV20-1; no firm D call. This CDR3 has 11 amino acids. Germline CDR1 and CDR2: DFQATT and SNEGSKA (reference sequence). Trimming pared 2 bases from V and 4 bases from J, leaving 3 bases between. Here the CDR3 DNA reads TGCAGTGCTAGACAATACAATGAGCAGTTCTTC. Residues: CSARQYNEQFF.

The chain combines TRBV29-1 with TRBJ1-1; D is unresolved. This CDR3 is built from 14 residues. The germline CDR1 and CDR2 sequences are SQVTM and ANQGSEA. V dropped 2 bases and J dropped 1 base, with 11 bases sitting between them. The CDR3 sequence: CSVERRRENTEAFF. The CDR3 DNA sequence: TGCAGCGTTGAAAGAAGGCGAGAGAACACTGAAGCTTTCTTT. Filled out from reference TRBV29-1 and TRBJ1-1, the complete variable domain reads SAVISQKPSRDICQRGTSLTIQCQVDSQVTMMFWYRQQPGQSLTLIATANQGSEATYESGFVIDKFPISRPNLTFSTLTVSNMSPEDSSIYLCSVERRRENTEAFFGQGTRLTVV.

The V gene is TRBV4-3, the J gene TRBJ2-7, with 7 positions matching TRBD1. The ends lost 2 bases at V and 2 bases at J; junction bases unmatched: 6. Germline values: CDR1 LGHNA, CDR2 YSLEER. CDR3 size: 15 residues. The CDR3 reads CASSQQQGLTYEQYF. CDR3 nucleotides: TGCGCCAGCAGCCAACAACAGGGGCTTACCTACGAGCAGTACTTC.

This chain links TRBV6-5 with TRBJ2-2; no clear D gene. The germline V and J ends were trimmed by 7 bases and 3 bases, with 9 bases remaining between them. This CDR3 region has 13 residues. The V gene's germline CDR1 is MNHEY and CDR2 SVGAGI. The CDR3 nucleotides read TGTGCCAGCATGGAAAGGGACACCGGGGAGCTGTTTTTT. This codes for CASMERDTGELFF.

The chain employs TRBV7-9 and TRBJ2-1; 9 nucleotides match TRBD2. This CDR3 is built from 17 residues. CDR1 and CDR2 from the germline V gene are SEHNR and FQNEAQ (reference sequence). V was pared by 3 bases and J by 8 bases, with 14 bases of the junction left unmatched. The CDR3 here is CASSLGGLALLGDEQFF. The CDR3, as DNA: TGTGCCAGCAGCTTGGGCGGACTAGCGCTACTTGGGGATGAGCAGTTCTTC.

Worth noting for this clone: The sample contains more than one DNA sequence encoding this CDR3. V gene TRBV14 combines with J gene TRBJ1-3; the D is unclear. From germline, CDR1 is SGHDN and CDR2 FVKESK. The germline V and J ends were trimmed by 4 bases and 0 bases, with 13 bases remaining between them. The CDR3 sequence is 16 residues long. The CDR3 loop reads CASSRLGPSSGNTIYF. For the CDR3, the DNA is TGTGCCAGCAGCCGACTCGGACCAAGCTCTGGAAACACCATATATTTT.

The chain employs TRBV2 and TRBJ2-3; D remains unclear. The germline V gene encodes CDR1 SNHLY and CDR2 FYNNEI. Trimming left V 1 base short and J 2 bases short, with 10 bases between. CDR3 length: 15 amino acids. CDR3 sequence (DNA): TGTGCCAGCAGTGAAGGCCAGACTTCCACAGATACGCAGTATTTT. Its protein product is CASSEGQTSTDTQYF. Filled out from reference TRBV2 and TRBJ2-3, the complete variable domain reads EPEVTQTPSHQVTQMGQEVILRCVPISNHLYFYWYRQILGQKVEFLVSFYNNEISEKSEIFDDQFSVERPDGSNFTLKIRSTKLEDSAMYFCASSEGQTSTDTQYFGPGTRLTVL.

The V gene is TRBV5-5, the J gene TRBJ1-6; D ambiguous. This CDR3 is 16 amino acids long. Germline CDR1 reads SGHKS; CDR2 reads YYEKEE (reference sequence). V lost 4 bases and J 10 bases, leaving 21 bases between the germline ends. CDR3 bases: TGTGCCAGCAGCCACCGCGGAGAGGGTACGGGCTCACCCCTCCACTTT. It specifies CASSHRGEGTGSPLHF.

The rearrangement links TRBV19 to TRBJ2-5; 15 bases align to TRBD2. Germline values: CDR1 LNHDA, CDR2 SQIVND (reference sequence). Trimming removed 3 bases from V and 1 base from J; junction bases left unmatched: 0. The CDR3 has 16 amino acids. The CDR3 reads CASSMGLAGGQETQYF. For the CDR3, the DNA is TGTGCCAGTAGTATGGGACTAGCGGGGGGCCAAGAGACCCAGTACTTC. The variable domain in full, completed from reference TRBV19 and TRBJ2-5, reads DGGITQSPKYLFRKEGQNVTLSCEQNLNHDAMYWYRQDPGQGLRLIYYSQIVNDFQKGDIAEGYSVSREKKESFPLTVTSAQKNPTAFYLCASSMGLAGGQETQYFGPGTRLLVL.

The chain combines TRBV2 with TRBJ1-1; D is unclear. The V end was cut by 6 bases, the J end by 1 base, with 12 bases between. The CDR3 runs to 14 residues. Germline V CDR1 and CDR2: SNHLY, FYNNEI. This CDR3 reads CASRRGLSNTEAFF. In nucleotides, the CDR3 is TGTGCCAGCAGAAGAGGACTATCGAACACTGAAGCTTTCTTT.

The CDR3 coding sequence is TGTGCCAGCAGGGGCGGGAGGGCCGAGGAGACCCAGTACTTC. As protein: CASRGGRAEETQYF. This chain joins TRBV6-6 and TRBJ2-5, with 9 bases identical to TRBD2. V dropped 6 bases and J dropped 5; count of bases not matched to a gene: 7. CDR1 MNHNY and CDR2 SVGAGI come from the germline V gene (reference sequence). This CDR3 is 14 amino acids long.

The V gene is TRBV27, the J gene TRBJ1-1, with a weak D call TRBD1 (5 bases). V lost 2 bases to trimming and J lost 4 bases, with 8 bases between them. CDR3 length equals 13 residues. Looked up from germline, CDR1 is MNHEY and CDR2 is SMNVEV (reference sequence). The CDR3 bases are TGTGCCAGCAGTTTAGGGGGAGCCACTGAAGCTTTCTTT. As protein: CASSLGGATEAFF.

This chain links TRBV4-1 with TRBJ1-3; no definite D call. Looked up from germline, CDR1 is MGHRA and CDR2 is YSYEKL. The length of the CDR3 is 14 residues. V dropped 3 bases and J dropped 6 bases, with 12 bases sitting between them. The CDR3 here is CASSQAGSSNTIYF. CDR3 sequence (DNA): TGCGCCAGCAGCCAGGCCGGGAGCTCAAACACCATATATTTT.